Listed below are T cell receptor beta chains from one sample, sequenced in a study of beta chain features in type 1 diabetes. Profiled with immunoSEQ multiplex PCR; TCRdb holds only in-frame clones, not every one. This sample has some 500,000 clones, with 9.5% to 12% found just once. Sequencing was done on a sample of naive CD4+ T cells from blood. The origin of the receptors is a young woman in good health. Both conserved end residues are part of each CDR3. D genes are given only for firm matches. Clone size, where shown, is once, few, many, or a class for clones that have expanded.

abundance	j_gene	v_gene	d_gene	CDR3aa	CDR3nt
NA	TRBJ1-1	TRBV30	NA	CAWRDQGTVGTEAFF	TGTGCCTGGAGGGATCAGGGGACGGTTGGCACTGAAGCTTTCTTT
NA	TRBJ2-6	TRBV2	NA	CASSLWMAGANVLTF	TGTGCCAGCAGTTTATGGATGGCTGGGGCCAACGTCCTGACTTTC
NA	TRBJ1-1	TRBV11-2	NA	CASSLESDTEAFF	TGTGCCAGCAGCTTAGAGAGTGACACTGAAGCTTTCTTT
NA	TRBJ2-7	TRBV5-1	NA	CASSHRDIAYEQYF	TGCGCCAGCAGCCACCGGGACATAGCCTACGAGCAGTACTTC
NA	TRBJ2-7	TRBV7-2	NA	CASSPPTFYEQYF	TGTGCCAGCAGCCCACCCACATTCTACGAGCAGTACTTC
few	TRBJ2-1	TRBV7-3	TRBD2	CASSPTSGGRNEQFF	TGTGCCAGCAGCCCGACTAGCGGGGGGCGGAATGAGCAGTTCTTC
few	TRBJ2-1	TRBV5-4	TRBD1	CASSLEGQAYNEQFF	TGTGCCAGCAGCTTGGAGGGACAGGCTTACAATGAGCAGTTCTTC
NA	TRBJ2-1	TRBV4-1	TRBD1	CASSQDRPTGSPYNEQFF	TGCGCCAGCAGCCAAGATCGTCCGACAGGGTCTCCCTACAATGAGCAGTTCTTC
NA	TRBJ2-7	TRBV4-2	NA	CASSQGALAYEQYF	TGTGCCAGCAGCCAGGGGGCTCTCGCCTACGAGCAGTACTTC
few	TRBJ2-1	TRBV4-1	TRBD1	CASSPQGAYNEQFF	TGCGCCAGCAGCCCCCAGGGGGCCTACAATGAGCAGTTCTTC
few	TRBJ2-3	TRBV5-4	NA	CASSPPRGNTDTQYF	TGTGCCAGCAGCCCCCCGAGGGGAAACACAGATACGCAGTATTTT
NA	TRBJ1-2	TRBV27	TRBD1	CASKGVGQSYGYTF	TGTGCCAGCAAAGGGGTGGGACAGAGCTATGGCTACACCTTC
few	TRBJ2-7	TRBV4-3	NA	CASSQAPRDTYEQYF	TGCGCCAGCAGCCAAGCCCCCCGGGATACCTACGAGCAGTACTTC
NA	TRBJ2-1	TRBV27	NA	CASSPPGGNEQFF	TGTGCCAGCAGCCCTCCGGGTGGGAATGAGCAGTTCTTC
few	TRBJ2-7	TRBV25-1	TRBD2	CASSELGAGSSYEQYF	TGTGCCAGCAGTGAACTTGGAGCGGGAAGCTCCTACGAGCAGTACTTC
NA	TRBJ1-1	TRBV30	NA	CAWSVGRNTEAFF	TGTGCCTGGAGTGTGGGGAGGAACACTGAAGCTTTCTTT
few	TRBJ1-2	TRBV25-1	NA	CASTAVGNYGYTF	TGTGCCAGCACCGCCGTAGGCAACTATGGCTACACCTTC
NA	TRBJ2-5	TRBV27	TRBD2	CASSLSFGTSGFKETQYF	TGTGCCAGCAGTTTATCGTTCGGGACTAGCGGCTTTAAAGAGACCCAGTACTTC
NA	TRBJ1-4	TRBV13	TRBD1	CASSLWDRGEKLFF	TGTGCCAGCAGCTTATGGGACAGGGGTGAAAAACTGTTTTTT
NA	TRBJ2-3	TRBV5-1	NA	CASSLGPGPSTDTQYF	TGCGCCAGCAGCTTGGGACCGGGACCTAGCACAGATACGCAGTATTTT
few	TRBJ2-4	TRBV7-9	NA	CASSLASGQNIQYF	TGTGCCAGCAGCTTAGCTTCAGGTCAAAACATTCAGTACTTC
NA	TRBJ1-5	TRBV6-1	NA	CASSEWSQPQHF	TGTGCCAGCAGTGAGTGGAGCCAGCCCCAGCATTTT
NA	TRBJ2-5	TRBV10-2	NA	CASSDWREETQYF	TGCGCCAGCAGTGATTGGAGGGAAGAGACCCAGTACTTC
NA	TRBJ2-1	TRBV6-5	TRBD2	CASSPGSGNNEQFF	TGTGCCAGCAGCCCAGGAAGCGGGAACAATGAGCAGTTCTTC
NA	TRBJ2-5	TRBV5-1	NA	CASSYLRETQYF	TGCGCCAGCAGCTACCTCCGTGAGACCCAGTACTTC
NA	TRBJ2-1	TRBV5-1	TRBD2	CASSLQLAGVNEQFF	TGCGCCAGCAGCTTGCAACTAGCGGGGGTCAATGAGCAGTTCTTC